The rows below give T cell receptor beta chains drawn from one sample of a study of T cell changes during pregnancy in multiple sclerosis. TCRdb keeps only in-frame clones here, not all; method: immunoSEQ multiplex PCR. Of 75,000 to 100,000 clones detected, 90% appear once; the ten largest clones hold just over 0.75%. Sequencing used peripheral blood, obtained in the second trimester of pregnancy. Receptor source: a female donor in good health, enrolled as a control in a pregnancy study. Each CDR3 is given with its conserved first and last residue. Fields, in order: CDR3 DNA, CDR3 protein, J gene, D gene, V gene, clone size. A D gene is named only where the DNA matches it firmly. Expanded clones get a size class; other rows say once, few or many, or leave the size out.

cdr3_nt: TGTGCCAGCAGAACAGGGGGTCGCTATGGCTACACCTTC; cdr3_aa: CASRTGGRYGYTF; j_call: TRBJ1-2; d_call: TRBD1; v_call: TRBV6-5; clone_size: .
cdr3_nt: TGTGCCAGCAGTGAAGCAGGCAGGAACTATGGCTACACCTTC; cdr3_aa: CASSEAGRNYGYTF; j_call: TRBJ1-2; d_call: .; v_call: TRBV6-1; clone_size: .
cdr3_nt: TGTGCCAGCAGTCCGTACAGGGTTCATGGCTACACCTTC; cdr3_aa: CASSPYRVHGYTF; j_call: TRBJ1-2; d_call: .; v_call: TRBV28; clone_size: once
cdr3_nt: TGTGCCAGCAGTATGGGACAGGGTGAAATTGAAAAACTGTTTTTT; cdr3_aa: CASSMGQGEIEKLFF; j_call: TRBJ1-4; d_call: TRBD1; v_call: TRBV5-6; clone_size: .
cdr3_nt: TGTGCCAGCAGCTTAGAAACAGGGAGTAATTCACCCCTCCACTTT; cdr3_aa: CASSLETGSNSPLHF; j_call: TRBJ1-6; d_call: .; v_call: TRBV7-2; clone_size: .
cdr3_nt: TGTGCCGCACGACTAGCGGGAGGGCCGAGAAATGAGCAGTTCTTC; cdr3_aa: CAARLAGGPRNEQFF; j_call: TRBJ2-1; d_call: TRBD2; v_call: TRBV7-2; clone_size: .
cdr3_nt: TGTGCCAGCAGCCCCTCAGGTGGCAGGTCTGGGGCCAACGTCCTGACTTTC; cdr3_aa: CASSPSGGRSGANVLTF; j_call: TRBJ2-6; d_call: .; v_call: TRBV5-4; clone_size: few
cdr3_nt: TGTGCCAGCAGTTACTCGAGACTACTAGCCTACGAGCAGTACTTC; cdr3_aa: CASSYSRLLAYEQYF; j_call: TRBJ2-7; d_call: .; v_call: TRBV6-5; clone_size: .
cdr3_nt: TGTGCCAGCAGGGGACTCGCGGGGGGGCAGGAGACCCAGTACTTC; cdr3_aa: CASRGLAGGQETQYF; j_call: TRBJ2-5; d_call: TRBD2; v_call: TRBV6-5; clone_size: .
cdr3_nt: TGCGCCAGCAGCGCCGGGGGGTCGCATGAAAAACTGTTTTTT; cdr3_aa: CASSAGGSHEKLFF; j_call: TRBJ1-4; d_call: .; v_call: TRBV10-1; clone_size: .
cdr3_nt: TGTGCCTGGGTGGGAGGGACTGAAGCTTTCTTT; cdr3_aa: CAWVGGTEAFF; j_call: TRBJ1-1; d_call: .; v_call: TRBV30; clone_size: few
cdr3_nt: TGTGCCAGCAGCCGTTCGCCGGGACAGGGCTATGGCTACACCTTC; cdr3_aa: CASSRSPGQGYGYTF; j_call: TRBJ1-2; d_call: TRBD1; v_call: TRBV5-6; clone_size: .
cdr3_nt: TGTGCCAGCAGCCCCACGGGTCAGCCCACAGATACGCAGTATTTT; cdr3_aa: CASSPTGQPTDTQYF; j_call: TRBJ2-3; d_call: .; v_call: TRBV11-1; clone_size: .
cdr3_nt: TGTGCCAGCTCACCAAGGAGCGACTCTAACTATGGCTACACCTTC; cdr3_aa: CASSPRSDSNYGYTF; j_call: TRBJ1-2; d_call: .; v_call: TRBV18; clone_size: .
cdr3_nt: TGTGCCAGCAGCTCACTAGGGGGGGGCGTTTCACCCCTCCACTTT; cdr3_aa: CASSSLGGGVSPLHF; j_call: TRBJ1-6; d_call: .; v_call: TRBV7-2; clone_size: once
cdr3_nt: TGTGCCACCCAACTAAACACTGAAGCTTTCTTT; cdr3_aa: CATQLNTEAFF; j_call: TRBJ1-1; d_call: .; v_call: TRBV6-6; clone_size: few
cdr3_nt: TGTGCCAGCAGCTCGCCTCCCCTACCGGGACAGGGATACACTGAAGCTTTCTTT; cdr3_aa: CASSSPPLPGQGYTEAFF; j_call: TRBJ1-1; d_call: TRBD1; v_call: TRBV5-4; clone_size: .
cdr3_nt: TGTGCCAGCAGCTTACTGGGGGGGAGGTCTAATGAAAAACTGTTTTTT; cdr3_aa: CASSLLGGRSNEKLFF; j_call: TRBJ1-4; d_call: .; v_call: TRBV7-9; clone_size: .
cdr3_nt: TGTGCCAGCTCACCACGATTGGACAGGTTTAACTATGGCTACACCTTC; cdr3_aa: CASSPRLDRFNYGYTF; j_call: TRBJ1-2; d_call: TRBD1; v_call: TRBV18; clone_size: .
cdr3_nt: TGTGCCAGCAGGGGTACAGGGGGCACCGGGGAGCTGTTTTTT; cdr3_aa: CASRGTGGTGELFF; j_call: TRBJ2-2; d_call: TRBD1; v_call: TRBV28; clone_size: .